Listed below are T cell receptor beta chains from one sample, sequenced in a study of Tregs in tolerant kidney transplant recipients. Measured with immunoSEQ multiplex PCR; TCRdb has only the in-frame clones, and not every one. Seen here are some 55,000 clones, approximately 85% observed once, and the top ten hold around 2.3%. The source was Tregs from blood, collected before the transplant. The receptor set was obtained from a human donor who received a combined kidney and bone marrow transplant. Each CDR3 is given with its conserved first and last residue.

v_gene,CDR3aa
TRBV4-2,CASSPPPPGWGETQYF
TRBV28,CASTPGTGGFYEQYF
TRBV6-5,CASSPGVNEQFF
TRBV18,CASSPNRSSGGYTF
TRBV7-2,CASRLTAGVEKTQYF
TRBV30,CAWTLPGTSLSYEQYF
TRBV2,CASSSIWWNQTSYEQYF
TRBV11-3,CASSPGRFDSYNEQFF
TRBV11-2,CASSLDRTDTQYF
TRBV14,CASSLLWGIGWCGNNSNQPQHF
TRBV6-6,CASSNHQETQYF
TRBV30,CAWNVGVSEAFF
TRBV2,CASSPGLVHNEQFF
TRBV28,CASSLRDRPYYGYTF
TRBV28,CASSLRVGSYNEQFF
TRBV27,CASSFTSGGRFYEQYF
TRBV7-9,CASSPMVRSNEQFF
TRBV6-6,CASSRDPTSPDTQYF
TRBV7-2,CASSSTGTDPFEQYF
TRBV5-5,CARSPTPDSDEEKLFF
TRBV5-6,CASSLEVDTQYF
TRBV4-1,CASSQTDYGYTF
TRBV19,CASSRLGSTDTQYF
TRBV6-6,CASSYLGTEAFF
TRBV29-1,CSVGTGDNEQFF
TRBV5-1,CASSLGVSGNTIYF
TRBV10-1,CASARGTGGRTDTQYF
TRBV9,CASSATADGYSGNTIYF
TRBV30,CAWSVNTLSYEQYF
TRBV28,CASSLWAGYYGEQYF
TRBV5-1,CASSPGFRGAGNTIYF
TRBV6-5,CASSEGFYGYTF
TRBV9,CASSVDTGKRSYEQYF
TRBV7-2,CASAWGRGEDYGYTF
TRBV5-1,CASSLEPRDPRYEQYF
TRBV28,CASTLGRRISIAGDNFYEQYF
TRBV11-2,CASSRVTGRLGETQYF
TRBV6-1,CASTPRTAHYEQYF
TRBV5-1,CASSGGAVTGELFF
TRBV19,CASSIGRDRNYGYTF
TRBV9,CASSPPGLAGVSSRETQYF